This T cell receptor beta chain was sequenced during a study of human CD8 memory T cell subsets (TCRdb year 2020). Regarding the research as a whole: The clonal relationships among stem-like (TSTEM), progenitor exhausted-like (TPEX) and effector memory CD8+ T cell subsets were assessed by comparing the TCRbeta repertoires of these subsets. Six donors each provided TSTEM, TPEX and effector memory subsets, and TCRbeta repertoires were obtained from all six. Beyond this particular receptor, the publication reports: Although both stem-like subsets shared clonotypes with effector memory cells, the overlap between TSTEM and TPEX repertoires was minimal, suggesting distinct antigen spectra for the TSTEM and TPEX subsets. Sequencing was limited to TCRbeta chains, and the repertoire comparisons were based on more than 5 donors analyzed with paired t-tests and Bonferroni correction. TSTEM and TPEX subsets showed similarly high normalized Shannon-Wiener diversity, whereas effector memory subsets were comparatively less diverse. Greater repertoire diversity in TSTEM than in TPEX subsets was suggested by Chao1 estimates, potentially reflecting a broader range of specificities.

From cysteine to phenylalanine, the CDR3 is 15 amino acids long. The DNA sequence is not available. To note about this clonotype: This receptor's antigen is unknown.

Data came from a NextSeq 550. A Human TCR Profiling Kit was used to prepare UMI-labeled 5' RACE TCRbeta libraries. Every TCRbeta library was prepared in parallel with an identical number of PCR cycles. Concerning the study's data processing: Between about 2,600 and 18,000 functional CDR3beta clonotypes were contained in each TCRbeta library. MIGEC 1.2.9 was used for UMI extraction and consensus assembly, with a minimum of three reads required per UMI. In-frame CDR3beta repertoires were extracted with MiXCR 3.0.3. Each sample was downsampled to 42,000 randomly selected UMIs before diversity metrics were calculated in VDJtools 1.2.1. For the top 3,000 clones of each sample pair, the repertoire overlap metrics D, R and F2 were calculated in VDJtools. Based on TCRdb reprocessing of the reads, there is one entry per CDR3 protein sequence, and DNA is missing. TCRdb, not the original authors, processed these V and J calls. This sample's table carries fewer than 6,500 distinct CDR3 sequences. Clones ranked in the top ten supply around 35% of the sample.

Density gradient separation was used to isolate peripheral blood mononuclear cells from buffy coats of healthy donors. Negative magnetic separation using EasySep or MojoSort CD8+ T cell isolation kits was how the study enriched total CD8+ T cells. An RNeasy Mini Kit was used to extract total RNA from duplicate vials of over 130,000 sorted CD8+ T cells per subset. The PBMCs were used fresh or after being cryopreserved in fetal bovine serum with 10% DMSO. Fluorescence-activated cell sorting on a FACSAria III was used to sort the CD8+ T cell subsets to purity. Sequencing was carried out using CD8+ effector memory T cells (TEM) sorted from PBMCs. Sample cell subset or site, as interpreted from the label and publication: effector memory CD8 T cells, CCR7- CD45RO+ CD95+. This sequence uses TRBV12-3 or TRBV12-4 and TRBJ1-2; the TCRdb D gene call, TRBD1, has no DNA to confirm it. This clonotype was obtained from a human donor in good health. The CDR3 protein: CASSFRDRVGHGYTF.